This TCR beta chain was captured by sequencing in a study of CD4+ T cells in melanoma. V gave up 4 bases and J gave up 8 bases, with 17 bases separating them. The CDR3 runs to 14 residues. The germline gives CDR1 MGHRA, CDR2 YSYEKL. The data were produced by immunoSEQ multiplex PCR, yet TCRdb's version contains in-frame clones alone and is incomplete. The profile shows roughly 140,000 clones, around 90% of them singletons. The TCR was taken from a human donor with melanoma. The rearrangement joins TRBV4-1 to TRBJ1-1, with D possibly being TRBD1 (5 bases). The CDR3 loop is CASSLPRGGHEAFF. CDR3 sequence (DNA): TGCGCCAGCAGCCTCCCCCGGGGTGGACACGAAGCTTTCTTT.